This T cell receptor beta chain was recovered during a study of blood T cell repertoires in COVID-19. Study context: The study drew acute and convalescent COVID-19 samples from the United States, Italy and Spain. The analysed material was cDNA or gDNA that came from T cells, B-cell-depleted T cells, or PBMCs.

Per the authors' pipeline: Estimates of nucleated cell counts were drawn from the amplification of reference gene primers. Generated by immunoSEQ multiplex PCR, the TCRdb table keeps only in-frame clones and is missing some. Clone size and the V and J calls come from that table; the DNA yielded D and trimming. The sample lists about 140,000 clones; over 70% were seen once. This clone was counted between two and nine times. The V and J ends lost 6 bases and 2 bases, in that order; junction bases with no gene match: 9. The CDR3 is 15 amino acids. From germline, CDR1 is MNHEY and CDR2 SVGEGT. This chain uses TRBV6-2 or TRBV6-3 with TRBJ2-5; 7 positions agree with TRBD1. Sequences were obtained from peripheral blood. The clonotype originates from a man between 70 and 80 years old who had recovered from COVID-19. CDR3 residues: CASSGTVEDQETQYF. The CDR3 DNA follows: TGTGCCAGCAGCGGGACAGTCGAAGATCAAGAGACCCAGTACTTC.